The clone carrying this T cell receptor (beta chain) was observed once. What it binds is unknown. This sample is part of a study of OX40 agonist ivuxolimab in advanced cancers. The overall study: Allowance was made for prior anti-PD-1, anti-PD-L1 or anti-CTLA-4 therapy, and around 41% had some. Broader study findings: Low normalized T-cell clonal expansion was additionally recorded for some nonresponders. Expansion of clones was among the lowest in partial responders at 0.1-3.0 mg/kg. At 0.1 to 3.0 mg/kg, clonal expansion of CD4+ and CD8+ blood T cells had occurred by week 6.

The V gene's germline CDR1 is SGDLS and CDR2 YYNGEE. This CDR3 has 16 amino acids. V was pared by 0 bases and J by 1 base, with 12 bases between. The protocol was immunoSEQ multiplex PCR, while the TCRdb copy is restricted to in-frame clones and leaves out a portion. The sample holds about 60,000 clones, approximately 86% seen once. The input for sequencing was CD4+ or CD8+ T cells sorted from blood, taken in a trial of the OX40 agonist ivuxolimab. The chain links TRBV9 to TRBJ2-3; weak D call: TRBD2 (5 bases). The TCR comes from an adult with an advanced solid tumor such as melanoma, head and neck, liver or kidney cancer. The CDR3 protein is CASSVDDLARTDTQYF. CDR3 DNA sequence: TGTGCCAGCAGCGTAGATGACCTAGCCCGCACAGATACGCAGTATTTT.